What follows are 20 T cell receptor beta chains derived from one specimen sequenced in a study of tissue T cells after allogeneic stem cell transplantation. Generated by immunoSEQ multiplex PCR, the TCRdb table keeps only in-frame clones and is missing some. Among roughly 25,000 clones listed, less than 95% were seen once. The sample was blood, taken before transplantation. The receptors derive from a male donor older than 55 who later had graft-versus-host disease after an allogeneic stem cell transplant.

This chain links TRBV5-1 with TRBJ1-6, with 8 bases fitting TRBD1. CDR1 and CDR2 (germline): SGHRS, YFSETQ. The junction had 12 bases not matched to a gene; V was cut back by 4 bases and J by 9 bases. The CDR3 consists of 16 residues. CDR3 in amino acids: CASSPQGADRGSPLHF. In nucleotides, the CDR3 is TGCGCCAGCAGCCCCCAGGGGGCAGATAGAGGTTCACCCCTCCACTTT. Complete variable domain (other parts from reference TRBV5-1 and TRBJ1-6): KAGVTQTPRYLIKTRGQQVTLSCSPISGHRSVSWYQQTPGQGLQFLFEYFSETQRNKGNFPGRFSGRQFSNSRSEMNVSTLELGDSALYLCASSPQGADRGSPLHFGNGTRLTVT.

The chain is built from TRBV10-3 and TRBJ2-1, with no clear D. Germline V gene data show CDR1 as ENHRY and CDR2 as SYGVKD. The V end was cut by 5 bases, the J end by 6 bases, with 11 bases between. The CDR3 covers 13 residues. The CDR3 loop reads CAISLSLGNEQFF. CDR3 bases: TGTGCCATCAGTCTGAGTCTCGGCAATGAGCAGTTCTTC.

This chain uses TRBV19 with TRBJ2-7, with D maybe TRBD2 (5 bases). The CDR3 is 15 amino acids. Per the germline V gene, CDR1 is LNHDA and CDR2 is SQIVND (reference sequence). V shed 1 base and J shed 3 bases, with 13 bases lying between them. This CDR3 is CASSIGSSGIYEQYF. The CDR3 DNA sequence: TGTGCCAGTAGTATAGGCTCTTCGGGGATCTACGAGCAGTACTTC.

The rearrangement joins TRBV7-2 to TRBJ2-3; possible D gene TRBD1, 5 bases. CDR1 and CDR2 (germline): SGHTA, FQGNSA. The CDR3 is 13 amino acids. Trimming pared 6 bases from V and 3 bases from J, leaving 10 bases between. In nucleotides, the CDR3 is TGTGCCAGCAGGATCGGACAAACAGATACGCAGTATTTT. Protein: CASRIGQTDTQYF.

This rearrangement joins TRBV24-1 to TRBJ2-1; 7 nucleotides match TRBD1. After removal of 2 bases from V and 2 bases from J, the junction contained 8 bases not matched to a gene. This CDR3 is built from 17 residues. Germline-derived CDR1 and CDR2 are KGHDR and SFDVKD. The CDR3 DNA is TGTGCCACCAGTGATTCCCGGGACAGAGGGACCTACAATGAGCAGTTCTTC. It translates to CATSDSRDRGTYNEQFF.

The chain links TRBV3-1 (or the pseudogene TRBV3-2) to TRBJ1-1; 8 bases line up with TRBD1. CDR3 length: 14 residues. Losses at the gene ends were 4 bases for V and 6 bases for J; bases not matched to a gene: 7. Germline V gives CDR1 LGHDT, CDR2 YNNKEL (reference sequence). CDR3 sequence (DNA): TGTGCCAGCAGCCCAAGTGACAGGGGCCCTGAAGCTTTCTTT. It codes for CASSPSDRGPEAFF.

The chain carries TRBV7-8 and TRBJ2-7; D may be TRBD2 (6 bases). Germline V lookup: CDR1 SGHVS, CDR2 FQNEAQ. The CDR3 has 16 residues. With 3 bases removed from V and 2 bases from J, the gap between germline ends came to 17 bases. The DNA for the CDR3 is TGTGCCAGCAGCTTTTCCGGGAGTAGTTCGACCTACGAGCAGTACTTC. Amino acid sequence: CASSFSGSSSTYEQYF.

Written as DNA, the CDR3 is TGTGCCAGCAGTGAAGGCGGCAGCCCTAACTATGGCTACACCTTC. This codes for CASSEGGSPNYGYTF. J is TRBJ1-2 and V is TRBV6-1; no clear D gene. Trimming left V 1 base short and J 0 bases short, with 9 bases between. This CDR3 contains 15 residues. Germline V gene sequence: CDR1 MNHNS, CDR2 SASEGT.

The chain combines TRBV6-6 with TRBJ2-2; the D is unclear. CDR3 size: 17 residues. V was clipped by 5 bases and J by 6 bases, with 22 bases between them. Germline V gene data show CDR1 as MNHNY and CDR2 as SVGAGI (reference sequence). CDR3: CASSPPLQYWPPGELFF. CDR3 coding DNA: TGTGCCAGCAGTCCCCCGTTACAGTATTGGCCCCCCGGGGAGCTGTTTTTT.

The chain recombines TRBV23-1 with TRBJ2-5; 16 nucleotides match TRBD2. TRBV23-1 is treated as an ORF (open reading frame) with a function not yet certain. There are 20 residues in the CDR3. Trimming took 11 bases from V and 4 from J; bases not matched to a gene: 22. The CDR3 coding sequence is TGCGCCCCCCGCCGACCAGAAGGGACTAGCGGGGGGGAGGGTCGAGAGACCCAGTACTTC. Translation: CAPRRPEGTSGGEGRETQYF.

The chain recombines TRBV12-5 with TRBJ2-3, with 8 bases that match TRBD1. The V segment lost 2 bases and the J segment 2 bases; nucleotides outside the gene matches: 3. The CDR3 contains 15 residues. Germline loops: CDR1 LGHNT, CDR2 FRNRAP. The chain's CDR3 is CASGLWTGPTDTQYF. CDR3 DNA: TGTGCTAGTGGTTTGTGGACAGGGCCCACAGATACGCAGTATTTT.

This clone was seen a handful of times. The rearrangement uses TRBV18 and TRBJ1-6; 7 bases align to TRBD1. With V trimmed by 5 bases and J by 8 bases, 12 bases remained unmatched. Germline V CDR1 and CDR2: KGHSH, LQKENI. The CDR3 consists of 16 residues. As DNA, the CDR3 is TGTGCCAGCTCAGGAGGACGGCAGGGGGGGTATTCACCCCTCCACTTT. Its protein product is CASSGGRQGGYSPLHF.

This chain links TRBV29-1 with TRBJ1-1; D is unclear. Germline values: CDR1 SQVTM, CDR2 ANQGSEA. The CDR3 runs 10 residues. The V end lost 7 bases, the J end lost 7 bases, and 10 bases lay between the germline ends. CDR3: CSGWKVEAFF. CDR3 bases: TGCAGCGGATGGAAGGTTGAAGCTTTCTTT.

DNA for the CDR3: TGTTCGACTAGCGGGAGCACAGAGACCCAGTACTTC. Translating it yields CSTSGSTETQYF. V is TRBV24-1 and J is TRBJ2-5, with 12 bases identical to TRBD2. CDR3 length: 12 amino acids. The germline V gene has CDR1 KGHDR and CDR2 SFDVKD.

V usage is TRBV18 and J usage is TRBJ2-3; D is possibly TRBD2 (5 bases). Trimming shortened V by 3 bases and J by 2 bases, and 12 bases separated the two germline ends. The CDR3 totals 15 residues. Germline loops: CDR1 KGHSH, CDR2 LQKENI. The CDR3 reads CASSPTRADTDTQYF. Written as DNA, the CDR3 is TGTGCCAGCTCACCTACTAGAGCGGACACAGATACGCAGTATTTT.

A note on this clone: One end of the junction fails to match germline, which may point to a read error. This chain joins TRBV5-1 and TRBJ2-7; no reliable D call. CDR1 is SGHRS and CDR2 is YFSETQ in the germline V gene. The CDR3 runs 15 residues. CDR3 region: CASSQSPDSAYHADF. The CDR3 DNA reads TGCGCCAGCAGCCAGAGCCCCGACTCGGCATACCATGCGGACTTC.

V and J are TRBV19 and TRBJ2-2; D is undetermined. The germline gives CDR1 LNHDA, CDR2 SQIVND (reference sequence). Trimming took off 3 bases at V and 4 bases at J, with 3 bases between the two ends. This CDR3 has 12 amino acids. The CDR3: CASSIPTGELFF. In DNA form, the CDR3 reads TGTGCCAGTAGTATTCCCACCGGGGAGCTGTTTTTT.

The J gene is TRBJ1-4, the V gene TRBV29-1; D may be TRBD1 (5 bases). This CDR3 is built from 14 residues. V lost 2 bases, J lost 6 bases, and 13 bases lay in between. In germline, CDR1 is SQVTM, CDR2 ANQGSEA. CDR3 protein: CSVESGQGDEKLFF. As DNA, the CDR3 is TGCAGCGTTGAATCGGGGCAGGGAGATGAAAAACTGTTTTTT.

A few counts support this clone. The rearrangement joins TRBV27 to TRBJ1-5; D is possibly TRBD1 (5 bases). The V end lost 0 bases, the J end lost 7 bases, and 7 bases lay between the germline ends. Germline values: CDR1 MNHEY, CDR2 SMNVEV (reference sequence). CDR3 length: 13 residues. The CDR3 loop is CASSLSRVQPQHF. DNA of the CDR3: TGTGCCAGCAGTTTATCCAGGGTGCAGCCCCAGCATTTT.

The chain uses TRBV24-1 and TRBJ1-1; D ambiguous. From germline, CDR1 is KGHDR and CDR2 SFDVKD. Trimming took 0 bases from V and 12 from J, leaving 16 bases between them. This CDR3 region has 14 residues. Here the CDR3 reads CATSDLRSGGAPFF. In DNA, the CDR3 is TGTGCCACCAGTGATTTGCGGTCAGGCGGTGCTCCTTTCTTT.